This TCR beta chain was recorded in a study of blood T cells in healthy people across ages (dated by TCRdb to about 2015). With respect to the entire study: Template switching captured roughly one uniquely barcoded TCR beta cDNA molecule per two T cells in model experiments. To track age-related changes in TCR beta repertoire diversity, the study relied on deep sequencing normalized with unique cDNA molecular identifiers. Donors were grouped into four age groups: young (average approximately 15 years), middle-aged (under 40), aged (approximately 67) and long-lived (around 80). To avoid experimental bias, donors of different ages were distributed randomly across sequencing lanes. Two additional independent replicas of 1 million unique cDNA reads from the same blood draw were analyzed for two donors (one aged 18 to 30 and one aged 80 or older). General conclusions and limits of the study: The percentage of naive T cells measured by flow cytometry correlated strongly with observed TCR beta diversity. Estimates of total diversity from one million sequenced T cells were regarded as lower bounds and underestimates. As age increased, observed TCR beta diversity per million T cells dropped in a roughly linear way, and a significant reduction was already evident by age roughly 40. Donor CMV infection status was unknown, potentially confounding age-related changes in expanded clonotypes. The long-lived group showed more naive CD4+ T cells, fewer expanded clones and increased TCR diversity than the aged group, suggesting age selection. Bulk unsorted PBMC profiling prevented conclusive comparison of naive and antigen-experienced compartments.

CDR3 length: 16 amino acids, cysteine to phenylalanine. Only the CDR3 part of the read is kept: 48 bases, read in frame from the first base. In the germline V gene, CDR1 corresponds to SGDLS and CDR2 to YYNGEE. The germline V and J ends show losses of 0 bases and 4 bases respectively, and no gene match explains 8 bases of the junction. This clonotype appeared a few times. What antigen it recognizes has not been identified. No much larger clonotype is one base removed from it; base qualities were not supplied. The library was built by means of 5' RACE. Reads for this sample came from an Illumina HiSeq 2500. The second PCR ran for roughly 7 to 12 cycles and used a J-beta primer mix along with a sample-barcoded 5' primer. Each TCR beta cDNA molecule received a unique molecular identifier from a template-switch 5' adaptor carrying 12 random nucleotides. Each sample yielded at least 3 million CDR3-containing paired-end reads. First-strand cDNA was synthesized from all RNA with the Mint cDNA synthesis kit, primed by a TRBC-specific oligonucleotide. All cDNA was treated with uracil-DNA glycosylase and then went through a first 18-cycle PCR with the universal primers M1SS and BC2_uni_R. In the source study's methods: Each sample was normalized by randomly selecting 1 million high-quality reads, each carrying a distinct molecular identifier. Reads sharing molecular identifiers were discarded rather than binned into consensus sequences. MiTCR, run with a Q25 quality threshold and the strictest error-elimination algorithm, handled CDR3 identification, clonotype clustering and error correction. A nonparametric unseen species model using Euler transformation provided a lower-bound estimate of total TCR beta diversity. The public reads were quality trimmed at Q25 with fastp and then assembled into clones with MiXCR by TCRdb, keeping productive beta chains. Each entry merges the rows of one CDR3 protein and shows their most common DNA and genes. The V and J calls shown here were made by TCRdb, not taken from the authors' results. For this sample there are 1.5 million to 2 million distinct CDR3 sequences; less than 50% appear just once. The top ten clones comprise 2.1% of the sample.

The 39 donors, aged roughly 6 to 90 years, were systemically healthy Caucasian individuals from Russia. Each donor gave about 9.7 milliliters of peripheral blood, drawn into EDTA-treated Vacutainer tubes. Ficoll-Paque density-gradient centrifugation was used to isolate PBMCs, with at least 7 million obtained per sample. Trizol reagent was used to extract total RNA from PBMCs, with at least 5.5 micrograms per sample. For every donor, an aliquot of PBMCs went through flow cytometry to measure the percentages of naive CD45RAhigh/CD27high T cells. Sequencing input: blood. This TCR was sampled from a woman aged 40-49 years in good health. Here the chain combines TRBV9 and TRBJ2-5, with TRBD1 identical over 8 junction bases. The CDR3 corresponds to CASSVESRGTGETQYF. Here is the DNA: TGTGCCAGCAGCGTAGAATCGAGGGGGACAGGAGAGACCCAGTACTTC.